This TCR beta chain derives from a study of identical twins. MiXCR, run by TCRdb on the 5' RACE reads, gives a single entry per CDR3 protein. The table shows fewer than 800,000 distinct CDR3 sequences, with roughly 6.6% occurring only once. This CDR3 region has 15 residues. Deletions cut 4 bases from V and 10 bases from J, with 17 bases between. CDR1 is SGHDN and CDR2 is FVKESK in the germline V gene. The same sample was also studied in work on yellow fever vaccine responses in identical twins.

The sequence came from a young woman in good health. Sequencing was performed on PBMCs. The chain employs TRBV14 and TRBJ1-6; D might be TRBD1 (5 bases). As DNA, the CDR3 is TGTGCCAGCAGCCCAAGCGGGGGTCTGCTGTCACCCCTCCACTTT. Translating it yields CASSPSGGLLSPLHF. Full variable domain (rest looked up from reference TRBV14 and TRBJ1-6): EAGVTQFPSHSVIEKGQTVTLRCDPISGHDNLYWYRRVMGKEIKFLLHFVKESKQDESGMPNNRFLAERTGGTYSTLKVQPAELEDSGVYFCASSPSGGLLSPLHFGNGTRLTVT.